This T cell receptor (beta chain) was captured in a study of PD-1 blockade in classical Hodgkin lymphoma. Regarding time point: cycle 4 day 1 (C4D1), after around six weeks of nivolumab. The patients all showed relapse after autologous stem cell transplantation, while their brentuximab vedotin exposure varied. Study conclusions and caveats: Diversity similar to that of newly diagnosed patients was seen at baseline in complete responders.

Repertoires were generated with immunoSEQ multiplex PCR, while TCRdb's copy carries only in-frame clones and drops some. The table has about 50,000 clones, 90% seen once. Trimming removed 5 bases from V and 4 bases from J, with 15 bases in between. This CDR3 has 15 amino acids. In germline, CDR1 is PRHDT, CDR2 FYEKMQ (reference sequence). This clone has only a few counts. Its antigen is not identified. Sample: peripheral blood mononuclear cells (PBMCs), taken before the fourth cycle of nivolumab. The V call is TRBV13, the J call TRBJ1-5; D is uncertain. The receptor was isolated from a human donor with classical Hodgkin lymphoma. As DNA, the CDR3 is TGTGCCAGCAGCGATGGACTGGAACGAAATCAGCCCCAGCATTTT. It yields the protein CASSDGLERNQPQHF.